Below are 32 T cell receptor beta chains sequenced from a single sample in a study of cytomegalovirus exposure and HLA in healthy donors. PCR primers comprised 60 Vbeta and 13 Jbeta primers. Using immunoSEQ multiplex PCR, the repertoire was profiled, and TCRdb retains in-frame clones only, with some absent. The sample includes some 150,000 clones, roughly 80% of them seen just once. The sequenced sample consisted of PBMCs. The receptor source for this set is a man between 40 and 49 years old in good health and CMV-seronegative.

The chain is built from TRBV2 and TRBJ2-7; 9 bases map to TRBD1. Germline V CDR1 and CDR2: SNHLY, FYNNEI. The CDR3 loop spans 13 amino acids. V was pared by 6 bases and J by 3 bases, with 3 bases of the junction left unmatched. For the CDR3, the DNA is TGTGCCAGCAGCGGACAGGGGCGCTACGAGCAGTACTTC. This encodes CASSGQGRYEQYF.

The chain has TRBV7-9 and TRBJ2-7; 7 nucleotides align to TRBD1. Germline assignment: CDR1 SEHNR and CDR2 FQNEAQ (reference sequence). V lost 4 bases to trimming and J lost 4 bases; unmatched junction nucleotides: 13. CDR3 size: 16 residues. CDR3 protein: CASSSRTGGPLYEQYF. The CDR3 DNA sequence: TGTGCCAGCAGCTCCAGGACAGGTGGTCCCCTTTACGAGCAGTACTTC.

V usage is TRBV6-1 and J usage is TRBJ2-5; tentative D call: TRBD2 (7 bases). V shed 6 bases and J shed 5 bases, with 16 bases lying between them. Looked up from germline, CDR1 is MNHNS and CDR2 is SASEGT. The CDR3 is 14 amino acids. CDR3 in DNA: TGTGCCAGCAGCGAGGGGGGGGCGGGGGAGACCCAGTACTTC. Encoded protein: CASSEGGAGETQYF.

The rearrangement joins TRBV2 to TRBJ2-3; TRBD2 matches 7 bases. Trimming at V came to 8 bases and at J to 0 bases, leaving 5 bases not matched to a gene. There are 14 residues in the CDR3. Germline lookup yields CDR1 SNHLY and CDR2 FYNNEI. In DNA, the CDR3 is TGTGCCAGCTTACTAGCGCAAAGCACAGATACGCAGTATTTT. Translation: CASLLAQSTDTQYF.

This clone was seen only once. DNA of the CDR3: TGTGCCAGCTCAAGCCAGGGCCTAAATTCACCCCTCCACTTT. This translates into CASSSQGLNSPLHF. This chain uses TRBV18 with TRBJ1-6, with D perhaps TRBD1 (5 bases). The CDR3 totals 14 residues. Trimming took 5 bases from V and 7 from J, leaving 12 bases between them. Germline V lookup: CDR1 KGHSH, CDR2 LQKENI.

The rearrangement joins TRBV7-2 to TRBJ2-7; D ambiguous. The CDR3 is made up of 12 amino acids. Per germline, CDR1 SGHTA and CDR2 FQGNSA. Trimming shortened V by 5 bases and J by 7 bases, and 12 bases separated the two germline ends. The CDR3 sequence is CASSGRGAEQYF. The CDR3 DNA reads TGTGCCAGCAGCGGTCGTGGAGCGGAGCAGTACTTC.

The chain links TRBV28 to TRBJ1-2; 11 bases are a match to TRBD1. V trimming: 6 bases; J trimming: 0 bases; junction bases outside the gene matches: 9. Germline CDR1 and CDR2: MDHEN and SYDVKM. The CDR3 length is 17 residues. For the CDR3, the DNA is TGTGCCAGCAGCCCCGGGACAGGGGGAACGTCTAACTATGGCTACACCTTC. Protein product: CASSPGTGGTSNYGYTF.

This rearrangement joins TRBV5-4 to TRBJ1-2; D might be TRBD1 (6 bases). The CDR3 consists of 14 residues. Trimming stripped 3 bases from V and 3 bases from J, with 12 bases between. The V gene's germline CDR1 is SGHNT and CDR2 YYREEE (reference sequence). The CDR3 bases are TGTGCCAGCAGCTCCTACAAGGGGGACTATGGCTACACCTTC. This translates into CASSSYKGDYGYTF.

The genes are TRBV6-6 and TRBJ1-4; 11 nucleotides agree with TRBD1. Germline V CDR1 and CDR2: MNHNY, SVGAGI (reference sequence). Trimming at V came to 8 bases and at J to 7 bases, leaving 3 bases not matched to a gene. This CDR3 comprises 13 residues. The CDR3 loop is CASGQGAVEKLFF. Written as DNA, the CDR3 is TGTGCCAGCGGACAGGGGGCCGTTGAAAAACTGTTTTTT.

This clone has a handful of counts. This chain joins TRBV6-6 and TRBJ1-5; D is uncertain. Germline V lookup: CDR1 MNHNY, CDR2 SVGAGI (reference sequence). CDR3 length: 16 residues. Trimming pared 2 bases from V and 0 bases from J, leaving 11 bases between. CDR3 loop: CASSYPSHYSNQPQHF. The DNA of the CDR3 is TGTGCCAGCAGTTACCCCTCGCACTATAGCAATCAGCCCCAGCATTTT.

V and J are TRBV27 and TRBJ1-1; 10 bases line up with TRBD1. This CDR3 region has 15 residues. In germline, CDR1 is MNHEY, CDR2 SMNVEV (reference sequence). Germline trimming cut 5 bases from V and 4 bases from J; bases unmatched to any gene: 7. CDR3 sequence reads: CASSPRQGAGTEAFF. CDR3 bases: TGTGCCAGCAGTCCGAGACAGGGGGCAGGCACTGAAGCTTTCTTT.

Details on this clone: Relative to the germline gene, one junction end is altered; a read error may explain this. The chain joins TRBV7-7 to TRBJ2-5; 8 bases are shared with TRBD2. The CDR3 loop spans 14 amino acids. Germline values: CDR1 SSHAT, CDR2 FNYEAQ (reference sequence). CDR3 in amino acids: CASSFAGGGETQYF. The CDR3 nucleotides are TGTGCTAGCAGCTTTGCGGGGGGAGGAGAGACCCAGTACTTC. The full variable domain, its missing parts supplied by reference TRBV7-7 and TRBJ2-5, is GAGVSQSPRYKVTKRGQDVTLRCDPISSHATLYWYQQALGQGPEFLTYFNYEAQPDKSGLPSDRFSAERPEGSISTLTIQRTEQRDSAMYRCASSFAGGGETQYFGPGTRLLVL.

The chain has TRBV27 and TRBJ2-2; TRBD1 aligns across 10 bases. The CDR3 has 16 residues. Germline CDR1 MNHEY, CDR2 SMNVEV (reference sequence). J was trimmed by 7 bases and V by 6 bases; bases with no gene match: 11. The CDR3 here is CASRALTTGGGGELFF. The CDR3 nucleotides are TGTGCCAGCAGGGCCCTCACGACAGGGGGCGGCGGGGAGCTGTTTTTT.

This clone was found once. The rearrangement links TRBV7-9 to TRBJ2-7; 9 bases line up with TRBD1. Per the germline V gene, CDR1 is SEHNR and CDR2 is FQNEAQ (reference sequence). This CDR3 has 15 residues. J was trimmed by 3 bases and V by 6 bases; bases with no gene match: 9. CDR3 DNA: TGTGCCAGCAGTGTGGGACAGGGTGAATTCTACGAGCAGTACTTC. Its protein product is CASSVGQGEFYEQYF.

The chain employs TRBV2 and TRBJ1-5; D may be TRBD1 (5 bases). Germline CDR1 is SNHLY and CDR2 is FYNNEI. The CDR3 runs 14 residues. The ends were cut back, 5 bases at V and 7 bases at J, with 15 bases in the middle. CDR3 amino acids: CASSPQGGVQPQHF. The DNA of the CDR3 is TGTGCCAGCAGTCCCCAGGGCGGTGTACAGCCCCAGCATTTT.

The rearrangement uses TRBV9 and TRBJ2-3; no firm D call. CDR3 length: 14 residues. CDR1 and CDR2 from the germline V gene are SGDLS and YYNGEE. V lost 0 bases to trimming and J lost 4 bases, with 9 bases between them. The CDR3 loop reads CASSVGLQPDTQYF. The CDR3 DNA is TGTGCCAGCAGCGTAGGGCTTCAACCAGATACGCAGTATTTT.

This chain connects TRBV7-9 to TRBJ2-5, with 10 positions matching TRBD2. V gave up 1 base and J gave up 4 bases; unmatched junction bases: 0. Germline lookup yields CDR1 SEHNR and CDR2 FQNEAQ (reference sequence). This CDR3 region has 14 residues. The DNA for the CDR3 is TGTGCCAGCAGCTTAGTAGCGGGGGGAGAGACCCAGTACTTC. Translation gives CASSLVAGGETQYF.

The CDR3 protein is CASSGGGSTETQYF. In DNA, the CDR3 is TGTGCCAGCAGTGGAGGCGGGAGTACAGAGACCCAGTACTTC. This chain uses TRBV6-1 with TRBJ2-5, with TRBD2 identical over 7 bases. The CDR3 is 14 residues long. The germline gives CDR1 MNHNS, CDR2 SASEGT. V lost 4 bases, J lost 4 bases, and 6 bases stayed unmatched.

This chain joins TRBV6-4 and TRBJ1-2, with unresolved D. The CDR3 is 13 residues long. Germline lookup yields CDR1 MRHNA and CDR2 SNTAGT. V was shortened by 0 bases and J by 7 bases, with 9 bases between the two germline ends. The DNA for the CDR3 is TGTGCCAGCAGTGACTCGAGGGCTTCTGGCTACACCTTC. Protein: CASSDSRASGYTF.

This clone has only one observation. This sequence joins TRBV19 and TRBJ2-3; 11 bases line up with TRBD2. There are 16 residues in the CDR3. With 5 bases clipped from V and 4 bases from J, the junction kept 8 bases outside the gene matches. Germline CDR1 is LNHDA and CDR2 is SQIVND (reference sequence). The CDR3 region is CASSQGASGGSDTQYF. CDR3 nucleotide sequence: TGTGCCAGTAGTCAAGGAGCTAGCGGGGGGTCAGATACGCAGTATTTT.

This chain links TRBV7-2 with TRBJ2-1; the D gene is possibly TRBD2 (5 bases). V was pared by 2 bases and J by 10 bases, with 9 bases between. The germline V gene encodes CDR1 SGHTA and CDR2 FQGNSA. The CDR3 totals 12 residues. Here the CDR3 DNA reads TGTGCCAGCAGCTTACATAGGAGGGAGCAGTTCTTC. Encoded protein: CASSLHRREQFF.

This sequence joins TRBV10-3 and TRBJ1-3; D gene unclear. CDR1 is ENHRY and CDR2 is SYGVKD in the germline V gene. The CDR3 consists of 16 residues. V was pared by 0 bases and J by 1 base, with 10 bases between. The CDR3 sequence: CAISESTDYSGNTIYF. The CDR3 DNA sequence: TGTGCCATCAGTGAGTCTACAGATTATTCTGGAAACACCATATATTTT.

The chain links TRBV19 to TRBJ2-1; D not resolved. With 0 bases removed from V and 3 bases from J, the gap between germline ends came to 6 bases. Germline V gene sequence: CDR1 LNHDA, CDR2 SQIVND (reference sequence). This CDR3 has 14 amino acids. The CDR3 sequence: CASSIDGNYNEQFF. The DNA of the CDR3 is TGTGCCAGTAGTATAGATGGCAACTACAATGAGCAGTTCTTC.

This chain joins TRBV4-2 and TRBJ1-1; D is perhaps TRBD1 (6 bases). Germline CDR1 LGHNA, CDR2 YNFKEQ. The CDR3 is 17 amino acids. V lost 2 bases to trimming and J lost 0 bases, with 16 bases between them. This CDR3 is CASSQLGGGLLNTEAFF. CDR3 bases: TGTGCCAGCAGCCAACTCGGCGGGGGCCTTTTGAACACTGAAGCTTTCTTT.

This chain connects TRBV5-5 to TRBJ1-1, with D tentatively TRBD1 (5 bases). Germline V gives CDR1 SGHKS, CDR2 YYEKEE (reference sequence). The CDR3 has 12 amino acids. Deletions cut 0 bases from V and 7 bases from J, with 7 bases between. The CDR3 loop is CASSLDRCEAFF. The CDR3 nucleotides are TGTGCCAGCAGCTTGGACAGGTGTGAAGCTTTCTTT.

V gene TRBV4-2 combines with J gene TRBJ1-5; D may be TRBD1 (5 bases). V dropped 1 base and J dropped 2 bases, with 12 bases sitting between them. The CDR3 length is 16 residues. Germline V gives CDR1 LGHNA, CDR2 YNFKEQ. The CDR3 bases are TGTGCCAGCAGCCAAGGGGCGGTACAGGGCAATCAGCCCCAGCATTTT. Its protein product is CASSQGAVQGNQPQHF.

The gene calls are TRBV30 and TRBJ2-3; 8 positions agree with TRBD2. The CDR3 extends over 17 amino acids. The trim removed 0 bases at V and 3 bases at J, leaving 11 bases unmatched. In germline, CDR1 is GTSNPN, CDR2 SVGIG (reference sequence). In nucleotides, the CDR3 is TGTGCCTGGAGTGTAAGTTTCTGGGGACTAGGTACAGATACGCAGTATTTT. This sequence encodes CAWSVSFWGLGTDTQYF.

The rearrangement joins TRBV7-2 to TRBJ2-7; 8 nucleotides agree with TRBD2. Losses at the gene ends were 3 bases for V and 4 bases for J; bases not matched to a gene: 11. The CDR3 contains 16 residues. Germline V gene sequence: CDR1 SGHTA, CDR2 FQGNSA. The CDR3 nucleotides are TGTGCCAGCAGCTTCCAAGCGGGGGAGAAGGGGTACGAGCAGTACTTC. Its protein is CASSFQAGEKGYEQYF.

The chain carries TRBV6-5 and TRBJ1-3; D call uncertain. Germline V gives CDR1 MNHEY, CDR2 SVGAGI. V was clipped by 6 bases and J by 0 bases, with 6 bases between them. CDR3 length equals 13 residues. The CDR3 reads CASRGSSGNTIYF. CDR3 nucleotide sequence: TGTGCCAGCAGGGGCAGCTCTGGAAACACCATATATTTT.

This clone was seen only a few times. The chain is built from TRBV6-5 and TRBJ2-5; a possible D gene is TRBD1 (6 bases). Germline V CDR1 and CDR2: MNHEY, SVGAGI. The V end lost 0 bases, the J end lost 6 bases, and 14 bases lay between the germline ends. The CDR3 is 15 residues long. The CDR3 DNA reads TGTGCCAGCAGTTACTCTCCGACAGGCATGAAGACCCAGTACTTC. It codes for CASSYSPTGMKTQYF.

For this clone: A read error may produce the germline difference seen at one junction end. V and J are TRBV30 and TRBJ1-4, with 7 bases fitting TRBD1. CDR1 GTSNPN and CDR2 SVGIG come from the germline V gene (reference sequence). This CDR3 has 13 residues. Here the CDR3 reads CAWRRGPNEKLFF. CDR3 coding DNA: TGTGCCTGGAGGAGGGGGCCTAACGAAAAACTGTTTTTT. The full variable domain, its missing parts supplied by reference TRBV30 and TRBJ1-4, is SQTIHQWPATLVQPVGSPLSLECTVEGTSNPNLYWYRQAAGRGLQLLFYSVGIGQISSEVPQNLSASRPQDRQFILSSKKLLLSDSGFYLCAWRRGPNEKLFFGSGTQLSVL.

This clone showed up just once. The V and J genes are TRBV11-3 and TRBJ2-5; TRBD1 agrees at 8 bases. Germline CDR1 is SGHNT and CDR2 is YENEEA. This CDR3 contains 14 residues. V shed 2 bases and J 3 bases; nucleotides not matched to a gene: 2. For the CDR3, the DNA is TGTGCCAGCAGCTTAACGGGACAGGAAGAGACCCAGTACTTC. Encoded protein: CASSLTGQEETQYF.